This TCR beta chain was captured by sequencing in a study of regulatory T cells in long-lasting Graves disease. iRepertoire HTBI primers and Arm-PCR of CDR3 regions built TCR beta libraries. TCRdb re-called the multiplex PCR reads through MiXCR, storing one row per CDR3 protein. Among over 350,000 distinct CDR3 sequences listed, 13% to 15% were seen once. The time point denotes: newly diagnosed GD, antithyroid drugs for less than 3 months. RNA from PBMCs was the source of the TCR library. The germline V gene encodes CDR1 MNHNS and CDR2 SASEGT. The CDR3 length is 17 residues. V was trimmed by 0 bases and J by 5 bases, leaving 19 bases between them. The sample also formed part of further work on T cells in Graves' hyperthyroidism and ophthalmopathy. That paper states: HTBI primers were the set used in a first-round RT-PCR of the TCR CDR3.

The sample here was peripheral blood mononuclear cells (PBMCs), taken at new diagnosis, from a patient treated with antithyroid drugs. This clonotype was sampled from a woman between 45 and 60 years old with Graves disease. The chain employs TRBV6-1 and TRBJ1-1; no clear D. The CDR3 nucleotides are TGTGCCAGCAGTGAAGCTCTGAGTGCGGGGTCGGGGACTGAAGCTTTCTTT. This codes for CASSEALSAGSGTEAFF.